The next 28 T cell receptor beta chains were all read from a single sample in a study of blood T cell repertoires in COVID-19. Profiling relied on immunoSEQ multiplex PCR, and the TCRdb table lists in-frame clones only, not all of them. The table has 130,000 to 150,000 clones, roughly 90% seen once. The specimen was peripheral blood. These receptor sequences come from a human donor in a cohort sampled during active COVID-19.

J is TRBJ2-7 and V is TRBV7-2; TRBD2 matches at 10 bases. This CDR3 comprises 15 residues. V was clipped by 5 bases and J by 2 bases; unmatched bases: 6. Germline V gene data show CDR1 as SGHTA and CDR2 as FQGNSA. CDR3 protein: CASSLRLAGPYEQYF. CDR3 DNA: TGTGCCAGCAGCCTGCGACTAGCGGGTCCCTACGAGCAGTACTTC.

This chain connects TRBV7-2 to TRBJ1-5, with D possibly matching TRBD1 (5 bases). The CDR3 totals 15 residues. V lost 2 bases and J 1 base, leaving 9 bases between the germline ends. In germline, CDR1 is SGHTA, CDR2 FQGNSA. The CDR3 spells CASSLMGGSNQPQHF. The CDR3 DNA follows: TGTGCCAGCAGCTTAATGGGGGGGAGCAATCAGCCCCAGCATTTT.

The chain is built from TRBV4-3 and TRBJ2-3; 9 bases match TRBD2. There are 15 residues in the CDR3. V shed 5 bases, J shed 7 bases, and the junction held 10 bases outside the gene matches. CDR1 and CDR2 from the germline V gene are LGHNA and YSLEER. CDR3 in DNA: TGCGCCAGCAGCTCAGAAATGGGACTAGCAAATACGCAGTATTTT. Protein: CASSSEMGLANTQYF.

The J gene is TRBJ1-2, the V gene TRBV7-2; D is possibly TRBD1 (6 bases). CDR3 size: 16 residues. Trimming took 1 base from V and 8 from J, leaving 20 bases between them. CDR1 is SGHTA and CDR2 is FQGNSA in the germline V gene. The CDR3 DNA sequence: TGTGCCAGCAGCTTAGACCCCGGACAGCCCGCTGGGGGCTACACCTTC. Translated: CASSLDPGQPAGGYTF.

This chain uses TRBV6-5 with TRBJ1-1; maybe TRBD1 (5 bases). The CDR3 sequence is 14 residues long. Per germline, CDR1 MNHEY and CDR2 SVGAGI. Deletions cut 7 bases from V and 2 bases from J, with 14 bases between. CDR3 sequence (DNA): TGTGCCAGCAATCCTAGGGGCTACAACACTGAAGCTTTCTTT. It is translated as CASNPRGYNTEAFF.

The chain links TRBV6-5 to TRBJ2-3; 12 positions agree with TRBD2. The CDR3 has 14 amino acids. V trimming: 5 bases; J trimming: 6 bases; junction bases outside the gene matches: 3. The germline gives CDR1 MNHEY, CDR2 SVGAGI. The CDR3 loop is CASSTSGRMDTQYF. The CDR3 nucleotides are TGTGCCAGCAGTACTAGCGGGAGGATGGATACGCAGTATTTT.

The V call is TRBV13, the J call TRBJ2-3; a weak D match, TRBD2 (6 bases). The V gene's germline CDR1 is PRHDT and CDR2 FYEKMQ (reference sequence). V lost 5 bases and J 7 bases, leaving 22 bases between the germline ends. The CDR3 spans 16 residues. CDR3 residues: CASSLVRSAGPNTQYF. The CDR3, as DNA: TGTGCCAGCAGCCTAGTACGGAGTGCGGGGCCCAATACGCAGTATTTT.

This clone turned up a few times. The genes are TRBV7-9 and TRBJ1-2; D unclear. V was pared by 5 bases and J by 7 bases, with 11 bases between. Germline CDR1 SEHNR, CDR2 FQNEAQ (reference sequence). The CDR3 totals 12 residues. CDR3: CASSPMSIGYTF. The CDR3 nucleotides are TGTGCCAGCAGCCCGATGTCTATTGGCTACACCTTC. Variable domain in full (rest from reference TRBV7-9 and TRBJ1-2): DTGVSQNPRHKITKRGQNVTFRCDPISEHNRLYWYRQTLGQGPEFLTYFQNEAQLEKSRLLSDRFSAERPKGSFSTLEIQRTEQGDSAMYLCASSPMSIGYTFGSGTRLTVV.

This sequence joins TRBV7-9 and TRBJ2-5, with D maybe TRBD1 (6 bases). This CDR3 contains 17 residues. V lost 3 bases and J lost 1, with 18 bases in between. Germline CDR1 reads SEHNR; CDR2 reads FQNEAQ (reference sequence). The CDR3, as DNA: TGTGCCAGCAGCTTGGGACACGGGGCCAGATTCCAAGAGACCCAGTACTTC. Translated: CASSLGHGARFQETQYF.

This chain uses TRBV2 with TRBJ1-2; D might be TRBD1 (6 bases). Looked up from germline, CDR1 is SNHLY and CDR2 is FYNNEI. Trimming stripped 7 bases from V and 13 bases from J, with 19 bases between. The CDR3 is 12 residues long. Here the CDR3 DNA reads TGTGCCAGCATAACGGACAGCGATTCTTCCACCTTC. Encoded protein: CASITDSDSSTF. Complete variable domain (other parts from reference TRBV2 and TRBJ1-2): EPEVTQTPSHQVTQMGQEVILRCVPISNHLYFYWYRQILGQKVEFLVSFYNNEISEKSEIFDDQFSVERPDGSNFTLKIRSTKLEDSAMYFCASITDSDSSTFGSGTRLTVV.

The CDR3 sequence is CASSLTTGNQETQYF. CDR3 bases: TGTGCCAGCAGCCTAACGACAGGGAACCAAGAGACCCAGTACTTC. The chain recombines TRBV7-2 with TRBJ2-5, with 7 nucleotides matching TRBD1. Germline-derived CDR1 and CDR2 are SGHTA and FQGNSA. V lost 5 bases and J lost 0; bases outside the gene matches: 6. The length of the CDR3 is 15 residues.

The chain links TRBV27 to TRBJ2-2; no firm D call. The V end was cut by 4 bases, the J end by 0 bases, with 9 bases between. The CDR3 runs 15 residues. Germline V CDR1 and CDR2: MNHEY, SMNVEV (reference sequence). The CDR3 nucleotides read TGTGCCAGCAGTTCCAGGCGCACGAACACCGGGGAGCTGTTTTTT. This sequence encodes CASSSRRTNTGELFF.

The rearrangement uses TRBV5-5 and TRBJ2-7; TRBD1 aligns across 9 bases. The CDR3 length is 17 residues. V lost 7 bases to trimming and J lost 5 bases; unmatched junction nucleotides: 19. Germline V gene lookup returns CDR1 SGHKS and CDR2 YYEKEE (reference sequence). The CDR3, as DNA: TGTGCCAGCGGCGGCTCTAAACAGGGGGCTGGCGCGGACGAGCAGTACTTC. It yields the protein CASGGSKQGAGADEQYF.

The chain is built from TRBV28 and TRBJ2-7; 7 nucleotides line up with TRBD1. The J segment lost 2 bases and the V segment lost 2 bases, leaving 0 bases of the junction unmatched. The germline gives CDR1 MDHEN, CDR2 SYDVKM. The length of the CDR3 is 13 residues. The CDR3 protein is CASSLRGPYEQYF. The CDR3 bases are TGTGCCAGCAGTTTAAGGGGGCCCTACGAGCAGTACTTC.

The V call is TRBV28, the J call TRBJ1-5, with 11 bases identical to TRBD1. This CDR3 has 17 residues. Germline V gene data show CDR1 as MDHEN and CDR2 as SYDVKM. Germline trimming cut 8 bases from V and 2 bases from J; bases unmatched to any gene: 11. The CDR3 protein is CASLMDRGLNGNQPQHF. In DNA form, the CDR3 reads TGTGCCAGCCTAATGGACAGGGGGCTTAACGGCAATCAGCCCCAGCATTTT. The full variable domain, in which reference TRBV28 and TRBJ1-5 provide the parts outside the CDR3, is DVKVTQSSRYLVKRTGEKVFLECVQDMDHENMFWYRQDPGLGLRLIYFSYDVKMKEKGDIPEGYSVSREKKERFSLILESASTNQTSMYLCASLMDRGLNGNQPQHFGDGTRLSIL.

This clone was recorded a few times. J is TRBJ1-1 and V is TRBV30; D uncertain. CDR1 is GTSNPN, CDR2 SVGIG, per germline (reference sequence). The CDR3 is 11 residues long. V was trimmed by 4 bases and J by 11 bases, leaving 14 bases between them. The CDR3 region is CAWTTEVVAFF. The DNA of the CDR3 is TGTGCCTGGACTACTGAGGTTGTGGCTTTCTTT.

This chain connects TRBV7-2 to TRBJ2-7, with 10 bases that match TRBD1. CDR1 and CDR2 from the germline V gene are SGHTA and FQGNSA. The J segment lost 4 bases and the V segment lost 5 bases, leaving 5 bases of the junction unmatched. The CDR3 consists of 14 residues. The CDR3, as DNA: TGTGCCAGCAGCCCCCGGACAGGGGGGTACGAGCAGTACTTC. Its translation: CASSPRTGGYEQYF.

The chain uses TRBV6-6 and TRBJ1-2, with 7 bases lining up with TRBD1. This CDR3 comprises 14 residues. From germline, CDR1 is MNHNY and CDR2 SVGAGI (reference sequence). Trimming took 2 bases from V and 7 from J; bases not matched to a gene: 7. CDR3 in amino acids: CASSYPQGVGGYTF. CDR3 sequence (DNA): TGTGCCAGCAGTTACCCGCAGGGGGTGGGTGGCTACACCTTC.

The rearrangement joins TRBV5-1 to TRBJ1-2; TRBD1 is a possible D gene (6 bases). The CDR3 extends over 15 amino acids. Germline V gene data show CDR1 as SGHRS and CDR2 as YFSETQ. V lost 4 bases, J lost 5 bases, and 18 bases lay in between. The CDR3 nucleotides are TGCGCCAGCAGCCCTCGGGACATCTCCTCTTATGGCTACACCTTC. Protein: CASSPRDISSYGYTF. Based on the CDR3 plus reference TRBV5-1 and TRBJ1-2, the full variable domain is KAGVTQTPRYLIKTRGQQVTLSCSPISGHRSVSWYQQTPGQGLQFLFEYFSETQRNKGNFPGRFSGRQFSNSRSEMNVSTLELGDSALYLCASSPRDISSYGYTFGSGTRLTVV.

The gene calls are TRBV11-3 and TRBJ1-5; TRBD1 might be the D (5 bases). CDR1 is SGHNT, CDR2 YENEEA, per germline. Trimming removed 4 bases at V and 0 bases at J, with 10 bases between. This CDR3 region has 15 residues. The CDR3 loop reads CASSSPGDSNQPQHF. The CDR3 nucleotides read TGTGCCAGCAGCTCCCCGGGGGATAGCAATCAGCCCCAGCATTTT.

This sequence joins TRBV27 and TRBJ2-3; D is unclear. V was pared by 5 bases and J by 4 bases, with 16 bases between. There are 15 residues in the CDR3. Germline V gene data show CDR1 as MNHEY and CDR2 as SMNVEV (reference sequence). CDR3 protein: CASSGTPGYADTQYF. The CDR3 region has the DNA TGTGCCAGCAGTGGAACTCCCGGGTATGCAGATACGCAGTATTTT.

This clone was counted a few times. The chain combines TRBV5-3 with TRBJ1-3, with unresolved D. TRBV5-3 is given ORF status, its function remaining uncertain. V gave up 5 bases and J gave up 0 bases, with 15 bases separating them. CDR3 length: 16 residues. CDR3 region: CARRGYTQASGNTIYF. The DNA for the CDR3 is TGTGCCAGAAGAGGATACACTCAGGCCTCTGGAAACACCATATATTTT.

The chain uses TRBV28 and TRBJ2-7, with 7 bases identical to TRBD1. Germline loops: CDR1 MDHEN, CDR2 SYDVKM. The CDR3 covers 14 residues. V shed 5 bases, J shed 2 bases, and the junction held 6 bases outside the gene matches. The CDR3 loop reads CASSPGQRTYEQYF. The CDR3 region has the DNA TGTGCCAGCAGTCCGGGACAGAGGACCTACGAGCAGTACTTC.

This sequence joins TRBV2 and TRBJ1-5; D is undetermined. Germline V gene data show CDR1 as SNHLY and CDR2 as FYNNEI. The CDR3 has 16 residues. The V and J ends lost 1 base and 0 bases respectively, with 10 bases between them. CDR3: CASSEGGGYSNQPQHF. In DNA, the CDR3 is TGTGCCAGCAGTGAAGGTGGAGGGTATAGCAATCAGCCCCAGCATTTT.

The chain joins TRBV28 to TRBJ2-3; D is uncertain. The V gene lost 8 bases and the J gene lost 2 bases, with 11 bases spanning the gap. The CDR3 covers 13 residues. In germline, CDR1 is MDHEN, CDR2 SYDVKM. CDR3 residues: CASADSNTDTQYF. For the CDR3, the DNA is TGTGCCAGCGCCGACTCGAACACAGATACGCAGTATTTT.

This clone has only a few counts. The chain uses TRBV7-2 and TRBJ2-7; a possible D gene is TRBD2 (5 bases). The V gene lost 3 bases and the J gene lost 0 bases, with 9 bases spanning the gap. Looked up from germline, CDR1 is SGHTA and CDR2 is FQGNSA. CDR3 length equals 14 residues. CDR3 sequence (DNA): TGTGCCAGCAGCTTCGGGGTTAGCTCCTACGAGCAGTACTTC. Encoded protein: CASSFGVSSYEQYF.

The rearrangement uses TRBV7-3 and TRBJ2-1; TRBD2 matches 11 bases. The length of the CDR3 is 14 residues. Germline trimming cut 5 bases from V and 5 bases from J; bases unmatched to any gene: 2. The V gene's germline CDR1 is SGHTA and CDR2 FQGTGA. The CDR3 bases are TGTGCCAGCAGCCCTAGCGGGGGGAACAATGAGCAGTTCTTC. It encodes CASSPSGGNNEQFF. The full variable domain, rest sourced from reference TRBV7-3 and TRBJ2-1, is GAGVSQTPSNKVTEKGKYVELRCDPISGHTALYWYRQSLGQGPEFLIYFQGTGAADDSGLPNDRFFAVRPEGSVSTLKIQRTERGDSAVYLCASSPSGGNNEQFFGPGTRLTVL.

The chain recombines TRBV28 with TRBJ2-1; 11 positions match TRBD2. CDR1 and CDR2 from the germline V gene are MDHEN and SYDVKM. V shed 3 bases and J 6 bases; nucleotides not matched to a gene: 4. This CDR3 is built from 15 residues. The CDR3 region has the DNA TGTGCCAGCAGTTTTGCACTAGCGGGAGTCAATGAGCAGTTCTTC. Translation: CASSFALAGVNEQFF.